Below, 3 T cell receptor beta chains from the same sample are listed, as sequenced in a study of blood T cell repertoires in COVID-19. Here immunoSEQ multiplex PCR was the method, and the copy in TCRdb shows in-frame clones only, minus some. This table holds about 250,000 clones, about 82% found once. What was sequenced was PBMCs or T cells enriched from blood (not recorded which). All receptors come from a woman in her fifties or sixties with acute COVID-19.

This clone was found once. This chain joins TRBV5-6 and TRBJ2-2; 10 bases agree with TRBD2. V lost 0 bases to trimming and J lost 6 bases; unmatched junction nucleotides: 2. Germline values: CDR1 SGHDT, CDR2 YYEEEE. CDR3 length: 15 residues. DNA for the CDR3: TGTGCCAGCAGCTTGGATAGCGGGGGGCCCGGGGAGCTGTTTTTT. Its translation is CASSLDSGGPGELFF.

The V and J genes are TRBV30 and TRBJ1-3, with 8 bases lining up with TRBD1. The CDR3 loop spans 17 amino acids. The germline CDR1 and CDR2 sequences are GTSNPN and SVGIG (reference sequence). Unmatched junction bases numbered 14, after V lost 7 bases and J lost 0 bases. This chain's CDR3 is CAFSRGDRSFSGNTIYF. The CDR3 DNA follows: TGTGCCTTTAGTCGGGGGGACAGGTCATTCTCTGGAAACACCATATATTTT.

Here the CDR3 reads CASSPVPGQGFGGYTF. The CDR3 DNA follows: TGTGCCAGTAGTCCAGTCCCGGGACAGGGATTTGGTGGCTACACCTTC. The chain combines TRBV19 with TRBJ1-2, with 9 bases that match TRBD1. V shed 5 bases and J 7 bases; nucleotides not matched to a gene: 14. Germline V gives CDR1 LNHDA, CDR2 SQIVND (reference sequence). The CDR3 runs 16 residues.